This T cell receptor beta chain comes out of a study of circulating and synovial CD4+ cells in juvenile arthritis. About this clone itself: Its antigen is not identified. Distinct nucleotide sequences in the sample also encode this CDR3.

The trim removed 5 bases at V and 3 bases at J, leaving 4 bases unmatched. This CDR3 comprises 14 residues. CDR1 is SGHTA, CDR2 FQGNSA, per germline. Findings and limits, study-wide: T cell genome counts differed by at least an order of magnitude between CPL and CD4 samples.

TCRdb's table, derived via immunoSEQ multiplex PCR, lists solely in-frame clones and lacks some. The top ten hold 3.6% of the sample, which has around 14,000 clones, approximately 80% seen once. Sequenced: CD4+ T cells from synovial fluid. V and J are TRBV7-2 and TRBJ2-7; TRBD1 aligns across 10 bases. This receptor was identified in a human patient with juvenile idiopathic arthritis. Some clones in this sample may be carry-over from other donors' samples. Here the CDR3 reads CASSPRTGGYEQYF. The CDR3 DNA reads as TGTGCCAGCAGCCCCAGGACAGGGGGCTACGAGCAGTACTTC.